This T cell receptor (beta chain) was identified in a study of blood T cell repertoires in COVID-19. Study details: Researchers got acute and convalescent COVID-19 samples from the United States, Italy and Spain.

Participants, roughly 18 to 89 years old, spanned around 25 US areas. Membership in each cohort depended on participant-reported clinical history. Original analysis: It was from reference gene primer amplification that nucleated cell counts were estimated. The repertoire was sequenced with immunoSEQ multiplex PCR; TCRdb's copy has only in-frame clones and lacks some. The D gene and trimming were derived from the DNA, and the V and J assignments and clone size from that table. This table has about 400,000 clones, approximately 91% appearing once. The germline V gene has CDR1 MGHDK and CDR2 SYGVNS. This CDR3 region has 16 residues. Trimming stripped 2 bases from V and 0 bases from J, with 13 bases between.

The gene calls are TRBV25-1 and TRBJ1-1; no definite D call. The origin of this receptor is a woman in her thirties or forties with acute COVID-19. Sequencing was done on a sample of PBMCs or T cells enriched from blood (not recorded which). The CDR3: CASSEDWLYMNTEAFF. CDR3 nucleotide sequence: TGTGCCAGCAGTGAAGACTGGTTGTACATGAACACTGAAGCTTTCTTT.